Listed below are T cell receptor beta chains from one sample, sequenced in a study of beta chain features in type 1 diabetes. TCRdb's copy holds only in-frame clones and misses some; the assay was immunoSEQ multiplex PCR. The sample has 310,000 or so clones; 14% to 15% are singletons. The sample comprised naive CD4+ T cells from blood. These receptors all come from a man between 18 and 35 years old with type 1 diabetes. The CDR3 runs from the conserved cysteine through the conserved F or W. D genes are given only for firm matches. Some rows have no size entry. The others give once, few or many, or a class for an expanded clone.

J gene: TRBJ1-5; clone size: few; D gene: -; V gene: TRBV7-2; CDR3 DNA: TGTGCCAGCAGCTTTTCAGCGAACCAGCCCCAGCATTTT; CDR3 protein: CASSFSANQPQHF
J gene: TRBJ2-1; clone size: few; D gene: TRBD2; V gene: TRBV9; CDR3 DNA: TGTGCCAGCAGCTACCGGACTAGCGGCTACAATGAGCAGTTCTTC; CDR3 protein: CASSYRTSGYNEQFF
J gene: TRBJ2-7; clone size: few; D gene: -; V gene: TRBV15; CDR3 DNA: TGTGCCACCAGCAGAGACAGGGGGGAGGCTACAGGGTCCAGAACTTACGAGCAGTACTTC; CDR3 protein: CATSRDRGEATGSRTYEQYF
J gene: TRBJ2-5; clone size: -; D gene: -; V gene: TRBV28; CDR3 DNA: TGTGCCAGCAGCCATGACCGGCAGGGCCAGGTTGGCCAGTACTTC; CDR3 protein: CASSHDRQGQVGQYF
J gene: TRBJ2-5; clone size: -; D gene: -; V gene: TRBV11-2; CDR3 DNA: TGTGCCAGCAGCTTACTACCACGAGGGGAGACCCAGTACTTC; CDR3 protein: CASSLLPRGETQYF
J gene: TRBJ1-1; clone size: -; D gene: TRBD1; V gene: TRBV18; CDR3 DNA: TGTGCCAGCTCACCCACGGACAGGGCTGAAGCTTTCTTT; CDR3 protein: CASSPTDRAEAFF
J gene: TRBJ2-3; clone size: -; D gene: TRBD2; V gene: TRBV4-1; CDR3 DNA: TGCGCCAGCAGCGATCTACTAGCGCCCAATACGCAGTATTTT; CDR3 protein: CASSDLLAPNTQYF
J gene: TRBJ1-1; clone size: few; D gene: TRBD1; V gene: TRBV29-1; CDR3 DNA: TGCAGCGTGGGGGACAGGGGGCTAACTGAAGCTTTCTTT; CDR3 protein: CSVGDRGLTEAFF
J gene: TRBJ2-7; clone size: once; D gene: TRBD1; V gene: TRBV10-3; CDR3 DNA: TGTGCCATCAGCCCGCCGACAGGGGGTTACCACGAGCAGTACTTC; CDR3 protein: CAISPPTGGYHEQYF
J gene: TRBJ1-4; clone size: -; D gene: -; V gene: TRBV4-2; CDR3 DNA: TGTGCCAGCAGCCATTCGGGGGGGACAACTAATGAAAAACTGTTTTTT; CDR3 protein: CASSHSGGTTNEKLFF
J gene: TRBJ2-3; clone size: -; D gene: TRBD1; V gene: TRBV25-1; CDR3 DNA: TGTGCCAGCAGTTATACAGGGGACACAGATACGCAGTATTTT; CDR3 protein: CASSYTGDTDTQYF
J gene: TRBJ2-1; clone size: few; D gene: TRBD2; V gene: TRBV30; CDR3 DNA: TGTGCCTTCGAAGCGGGAGGGCCGGGGAATGAGCAGTTCTTC; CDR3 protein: CAFEAGGPGNEQFF
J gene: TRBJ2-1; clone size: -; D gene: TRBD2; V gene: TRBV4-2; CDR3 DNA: TGTGCCAGCAGCCGGAATCTTCTAGCGGGAGGGCCCAATGAGCAGTTCTTC; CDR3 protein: CASSRNLLAGGPNEQFF
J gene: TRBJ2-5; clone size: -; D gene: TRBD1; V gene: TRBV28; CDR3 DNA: TGTGCCAGCAGGGAACCCCCGGGACAGGGGATGGAGACCCAGTACTTC; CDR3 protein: CASREPPGQGMETQYF
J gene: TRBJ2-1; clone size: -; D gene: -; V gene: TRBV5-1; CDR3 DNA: TGCGCCAGCAGCTGGGGGGACGGCGGGAAGCTCTCCGGTGAGCAGTTCTTC; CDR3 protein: CASSWGDGGKLSGEQFF